A selection of T cell receptor beta chains follows, all from one sample in a study of cytomegalovirus exposure and HLA in healthy donors. Here immunoSEQ multiplex PCR was the method, and the copy in TCRdb shows in-frame clones only, minus some. The table shows approximately 150,000 clones, with roughly 75% occurring only once. Sequenced sample: PBMCs. These receptors all come from a man younger than 35 in good health and CMV-seropositive. CDR3s leave out the opening cysteine and the closing phenylalanine or tryptophan. The order of the fields is V gene, J gene, CDR3 length, CDR3 protein.

v_gene: TRBV27; j_gene: TRBJ2-1; len: 10; CDR3aa: ASRGGKAEQF
v_gene: TRBV6-1; j_gene: TRBJ2-1; len: 13; CDR3aa: ASSGDRGRDNEQF
v_gene: TRBV27; j_gene: TRBJ2-7; len: 16; CDR3aa: ASTAGTESFFRVGEQY
v_gene: TRBV28; j_gene: TRBJ1-1; len: 12; CDR3aa: ASSRTGMNTEAF
v_gene: TRBV7-9; j_gene: TRBJ2-5; len: 13; CDR3aa: ASSASGTIKETQY
v_gene: TRBV5-4; j_gene: TRBJ2-1; len: 13; CDR3aa: ASSRAGSGLAEQF
v_gene: TRBV4-1; j_gene: TRBJ2-5; len: 13; CDR3aa: ASSQGLAVQETQY
v_gene: TRBV18; j_gene: TRBJ1-2; len: 11; CDR3aa: ASSPGGNYGYT
v_gene: TRBV29-1; j_gene: TRBJ2-5; len: 11; CDR3aa: SVEVGFQETQY
v_gene: TRBV11-2; j_gene: TRBJ2-7; len: 14; CDR3aa: ASSTTSGRPDTEQY
v_gene: TRBV19; j_gene: TRBJ2-1; len: 14; CDR3aa: ASSSIQGRAYNEQF
v_gene: TRBV10-3; j_gene: TRBJ2-7; len: 16; CDR3aa: AISESLKGREEVYEQY
v_gene: TRBV27; j_gene: TRBJ2-5; len: 16; CDR3aa: ASSLWGSGSPYQETQY
v_gene: TRBV10-3; j_gene: TRBJ2-7; len: 12; CDR3aa: AINTGQGSYEQY
v_gene: TRBV7-2; j_gene: TRBJ2-4; len: 15; CDR3aa: ASSFPQLTLAKNIQY
v_gene: TRBV27; j_gene: TRBJ2-2; len: 13; CDR3aa: ASEPGGGGGGELF
v_gene: TRBV6-5; j_gene: TRBJ2-3; len: 12; CDR3aa: ASNRLEFPDTQY
v_gene: TRBV4-2; j_gene: TRBJ2-1; len: 15; CDR3aa: ASSQEIGLADFNEQF
v_gene: TRBV2; j_gene: TRBJ2-7; len: 12; CDR3aa: ASSVGTGVGEQY
v_gene: TRBV11-2; j_gene: TRBJ2-2; len: 12; CDR3aa: ASSLGQDTGELF